This T cell receptor (beta chain) was found in a study of blood T cell repertoires in COVID-19. For the study at large: The study drew acute and convalescent COVID-19 samples from the United States, Italy and Spain.

Per the study methods: Reference gene primer amplification yielded estimated nucleated cell counts. Profiling relied on immunoSEQ multiplex PCR, and the TCRdb table lists in-frame clones only, not all of them. From that table come the V and J calls and clone size; the DNA was used to work out D and trimming. The table lists about 20,000 clones, more than 80% of them singletons. From germline, CDR1 is KGHSH and CDR2 LQKENI. V dropped 4 bases and J dropped 4; count of bases not matched to a gene: 15. The CDR3 contains 18 residues. The sequencing sample was made of peripheral blood. This receptor was obtained from a human donor in a cohort sampled during active COVID-19. The gene calls are TRBV18 and TRBJ2-2; 7 nucleotides line up with TRBD1. CDR3 region: CASSQEIRDRTSTGELFF. CDR3 bases: TGTGCCAGCTCACAAGAAATCCGGGACAGAACCTCCACCGGGGAGCTGTTTTTT.